The sequence of this TCR beta chain was determined in a study of blood T cell repertoires in COVID-19. Across the whole study: Sites in the United States, Italy and Spain provided acute and convalescent COVID-19 samples. PBMCs, B-cell-depleted T cells, or T cells provided the cDNA or gDNA that made up the material.

Seattle participants joined during active infection and were tracked over time. V lost 5 bases and J lost 10; bases outside the gene matches: 10. CDR3 length: 15 residues. Germline V CDR1 and CDR2: MNHEY, SVGEGT. Source study methods: The authors estimated nucleated cell counts from reference gene primer amplification. Libraries were prepared by immunoSEQ multiplex PCR; TCRdb keeps only in-frame clonotypes and omits some of them. V and J calls and clone size come straight from that table; D and trimming were deduced from the DNA. The sample has fewer than 200,000 clones; 87% are singletons. This chain links TRBV6-2 or TRBV6-3 with TRBJ1-4; 10 bases align to TRBD1. Sequencing was performed on peripheral blood. The receptor comes from a woman in her 70s with COVID-19, enrolled during active disease. The CDR3 sequence: CASSQPGQGTGKLFF. The CDR3 bases are TGTGCCAGCAGTCAACCGGGACAGGGGACGGGAAAACTGTTTTTT.